These 24 T cell receptor beta chains were all obtained from the same sample, sequenced in a study of monozygotic twins with inflammatory bowel disease (dated by TCRdb to between 2017 and 2020). Receptor libraries were prepared by 5' RACE. Reads for this sample came from an Illumina HiSeq 2500. TCRdb reprocessed the reads and assigns one entry to each CDR3 protein sequence, leaving out DNA. This sample's records show about 160,000 distinct CDR3 sequences. The biggest ten clones account for 2.4% of the sample. Sequences were obtained from blood. The source of these receptors is a human donor with ulcerative colitis or Crohn's disease, or a healthy co-twin of an affected twin (not recorded which).

The chain combines TRBV6-5 with TRBJ1-4; TCRdb calls TRBD1, which cannot be checked without DNA. The CDR3 covers 15 residues. Looked up from germline, CDR1 is MNHEY and CDR2 is SVGAGI. CDR3 sequence reads: CASSFDREGNEKLFF.

The CDR3 sequence: CASQPGETQETQYF. The rearrangement joins TRBV9 to TRBJ2-5; TCRdb gives TRBD1 as the D gene, but with no DNA this cannot be confirmed. There are 14 residues in the CDR3. The V gene's germline CDR1 is SGDLS and CDR2 YYNGEE.

The chain is built from TRBV5-4 and TRBJ2-5; the D call of TRBD1 rests on TCRdb alone, since no DNA is present to check it. The CDR3 has 13 amino acids. Per the germline V gene, CDR1 is SGHNT and CDR2 is YYREEE (reference sequence). CDR3 in amino acids: CASSHIGVETQYF.

This rearrangement joins TRBV20-1 to TRBJ2-7; TCRdb proposes TRBD1, but this gene call is untestable without DNA. Germline V gives CDR1 DFQATT, CDR2 SNEGSKA (reference sequence). This CDR3 region has 13 residues. This CDR3 is CSAAGQGFYEQYF.

This sequence joins TRBV27 and TRBJ2-7; TCRdb selects TRBD1, and the lack of DNA leaves this call unchecked. The CDR3 extends over 13 amino acids. Looked up from germline, CDR1 is MNHEY and CDR2 is SMNVEV (reference sequence). The CDR3 protein is CASSSRTGGEQYF.

This chain links TRBV28 with TRBJ2-2; TCRdb's D gene call, TRBD1, goes unchecked for lack of DNA. Germline assignment: CDR1 MDHEN and CDR2 SYDVKM. There are 15 residues in the CDR3. The CDR3 reads CATVFPGGSNGELFF.

The gene calls are TRBV27 and TRBJ2-4. The CDR3 contains 13 residues. The germline gives CDR1 MNHEY, CDR2 SMNVEV (reference sequence). CDR3 protein: CASSSWAKNIQYF.

The genes are TRBV20-1 and TRBJ2-1; TCRdb's D gene call, TRBD2, goes unchecked for lack of DNA. The CDR3 runs 15 residues. Per germline, CDR1 DFQATT and CDR2 SNEGSKA (reference sequence). CDR3 in amino acids: CSAPPWTSGYNEQFF.

The chain couples TRBV27 to TRBJ2-1; TCRdb picks TRBD1, but there is no DNA to check that call. Germline V gives CDR1 MNHEY, CDR2 SMNVEV (reference sequence). This CDR3 contains 15 residues. The CDR3 spells CASSMGQGALFEQFF.

The chain has TRBV18 and TRBJ2-1. The CDR3 length is 13 residues. The germline V gene encodes CDR1 KGHSH and CDR2 LQKENI. This CDR3 reads CASSLSIYNEQFF.

The V and J genes are TRBV4-3 and TRBJ2-5; the TRBD2 assignment by TCRdb is unverifiable without DNA. The germline V gene encodes CDR1 LGHNA and CDR2 YSLEER. There are 13 residues in the CDR3. The CDR3 sequence is CASSQDNGSGQYF.

The chain recombines TRBV15 with TRBJ2-3; TCRdb's assignment of TRBD2 cannot be checked, as there is no DNA. CDR3 length: 16 amino acids. Germline-derived CDR1 and CDR2 are LNHNV and YYDKDF (reference sequence). The CDR3 is CATKAGTSETTDTQYF.

The chain couples TRBV27 to TRBJ2-7. The germline V gene has CDR1 MNHEY and CDR2 SMNVEV (reference sequence). The CDR3 length is 14 residues. CDR3 in amino acids: CASSLSGIPYEQYF.

This chain connects TRBV5-1 to TRBJ2-1; checking the TCRdb D call of TRBD2 is not possible without DNA. Germline lookup yields CDR1 SGHRS and CDR2 YFSETQ. The CDR3 contains 15 residues. The CDR3 is CASASGGSSYNEQFF.

This chain joins TRBV21-1 and TRBJ1-2; there is no DNA to check the TCRdb D call of TRBD1. TRBV21-1 constitutes a pseudogene. The length of the CDR3 is 14 residues. CDR3 in amino acids: CASSNRGINYGYTF.

The chain links TRBV5-1 to TRBJ2-3. Germline V CDR1 and CDR2: SGHRS, YFSETQ. The CDR3 totals 17 residues. This chain's CDR3 is CASSFRRASGRTDTQYF.

The CDR3 sequence is CASSAGNTGELFF. This chain joins TRBV6-4 and TRBJ2-2. The CDR3 has 13 amino acids. Germline V gives CDR1 MRHNA, CDR2 SNTAGT.

The chain recombines TRBV20-1 with TRBJ2-7; lacking DNA, the TRBD2 call made by TCRdb goes unchecked. Per germline, CDR1 DFQATT and CDR2 SNEGSKA (reference sequence). CDR3 length: 16 residues. The CDR3 sequence is CSAIPGLAGSSYEQYF.

V gene TRBV4-3 combines with J gene TRBJ2-7; the D call of TRBD2 rests on TCRdb alone, since no DNA is present to check it. The CDR3 covers 14 residues. Germline assignment: CDR1 LGHNA and CDR2 YSLEER. The CDR3 sequence: CASSQGGGRSEQYF.

V usage is TRBV20-1 and J usage is TRBJ2-7. Looked up from germline, CDR1 is DFQATT and CDR2 is SNEGSKA (reference sequence). The CDR3 is 14 amino acids. The CDR3 protein is CSARVGGGSYEQYF.

This chain links TRBV28 with TRBJ2-1; TCRdb's D gene call, TRBD1, goes unchecked for lack of DNA. The CDR3 contains 13 residues. Germline CDR1 reads MDHEN; CDR2 reads SYDVKM. The CDR3 region is CASSYREVYEQFF.

V is TRBV20-1 and J is TRBJ2-7; without DNA, the TCRdb call of TRBD2 cannot be checked. Germline CDR1 DFQATT, CDR2 SNEGSKA (reference sequence). This CDR3 is built from 17 residues. The CDR3 sequence is CSAQIGTSGAFSYEQYF.

V usage is TRBV7-2 and J usage is TRBJ2-7; the D call from TCRdb, TRBD1, cannot be confirmed without DNA. Germline V CDR1 and CDR2: SGHTA, FQGNSA. The CDR3 covers 15 residues. The CDR3 loop reads CASSLQGQGAYEQYF.

V and J are TRBV6-1 and TRBJ2-5. The CDR3 extends over 13 amino acids. Germline V gene sequence: CDR1 MNHNS, CDR2 SASEGT. This CDR3 is CASSEWSVKTQYF.